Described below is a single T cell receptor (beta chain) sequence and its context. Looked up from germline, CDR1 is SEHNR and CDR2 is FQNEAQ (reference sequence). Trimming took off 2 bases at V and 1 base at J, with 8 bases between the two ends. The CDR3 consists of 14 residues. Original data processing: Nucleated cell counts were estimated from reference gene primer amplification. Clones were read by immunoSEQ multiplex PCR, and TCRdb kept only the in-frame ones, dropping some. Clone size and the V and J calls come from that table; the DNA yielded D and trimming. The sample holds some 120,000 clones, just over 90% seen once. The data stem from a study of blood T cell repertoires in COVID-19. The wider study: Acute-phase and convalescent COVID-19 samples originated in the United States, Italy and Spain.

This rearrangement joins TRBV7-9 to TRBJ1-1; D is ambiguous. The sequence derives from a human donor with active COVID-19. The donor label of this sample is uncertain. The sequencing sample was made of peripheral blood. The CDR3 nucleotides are TGTGCCAGCAGCTTATTGGGCAGGAACACTGAAGCTTTCTTT. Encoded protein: CASSLLGRNTEAFF.